The 15 T cell receptor beta chains in this list originate from one sample, sequenced in a study of CD8+CD57+ T cells in acquired aplastic anemia. Genomic DNA, the template, was used for profiling of the TCR beta VDJ and CDR3. TCRdb called the reads again in MiXCR, with one record for every CDR3 protein. The sample lists more than 40,000 distinct CDR3 sequences; over 60% were seen once. The specimen was sorted CD4+, CD8+, or CD8+CD57+ T cells (not recorded which) from PBMCs. The origin of the receptors is a human donor in good health, serving as a control.

Turning to this clonotype: Without the conserved terminal phenylalanine or tryptophan, this CDR3 likely stems from a read error. The chain links TRBV7-9 to TRBJ1-2; 8 positions agree with TRBD1. The CDR3 has 15 residues. Germline V CDR1 and CDR2: SEHNR, FQNEAQ (reference sequence). CDR3: CARSYLTGADYGYTL. The CDR3 DNA reads TGTGCCCGCAGTTACCTGACAGGGGCGGACTATGGCTACACCCTC.

This clonotype has more than one count but fewer than ten. This sequence joins TRBV29-1 and TRBJ1-2, with 8 nucleotides matching TRBD1. The CDR3 consists of 13 residues. V dropped 4 bases and J dropped 4; count of bases not matched to a gene: 5. Germline lookup yields CDR1 SQVTM and CDR2 ANQGSEA. This chain's CDR3 is CSVAGGTIYGYTF. DNA for the CDR3: TGCAGCGTTGCAGGGGGCACCATCTATGGCTACACCTTC.

Comments on this clonotype: A much larger clone differs by one base, so this may be a read error. In DNA form, the CDR3 reads TGCGCCGGCAGCATGGACTGGGCCGGGTCAGATACGCAGTATTTT. This translates into CAGSMDWAGSDTQYF. The chain links TRBV5-1 to TRBJ2-3; tentative D call: TRBD2 (5 bases). CDR3 length: 15 residues. Per germline, CDR1 SGHRS and CDR2 YFSETQ. Using reference TRBV5-1 and TRBJ2-3 for the parts outside the CDR3, the full variable domain is KAGVTQTPRYLIKTRGQQVTLSCSPISGHRSVSWYQQTPGQGLQFLFEYFSETQRNKGNFPGRFSGRQFSNSRSEMNVSTLELGDSALYLCAGSMDWAGSDTQYFGPGTRLTVL.

This clonotype appeared once. The junction differs from germline at one of its ends, possibly a read error. The chain recombines TRBV10-1 with TRBJ1-6; D might be TRBD1 (5 bases). The CDR3 runs 17 residues. The V gene's germline CDR1 is WNHNN and CDR2 SYGVQD (reference sequence). DNA of the CDR3: TGCGCCACCTTCGTACCCCCAGGGATTATCGACAATTCACCCCCCCACTTT. Translation: CATFVPPGIIDNSPPHF.

The sample holds many counts of this clonotype. The chain carries TRBV7-6 and TRBJ2-1, with 9 bases aligning to TRBD2. CDR3 length equals 17 residues. The germline V gene has CDR1 SGHVS and CDR2 FNYEAQ. Germline trimming cut 5 bases from V and 4 bases from J; bases unmatched to any gene: 12. Here the CDR3 reads CASSHETGTSSYNEQFF. The CDR3 nucleotides are TGTGCCAGCAGCCACGAAACCGGGACTAGCAGTTACAATGAGCAGTTCTTC.

Only one count was recorded for this clonotype. As DNA, the CDR3 is TGCAGCGTCGGAAAGGGACAGGGCTCAGATACGCAGTATTTT. Its protein is CSVGKGQGSDTQYF. The chain is built from TRBV29-1 and TRBJ2-3; 9 nucleotides agree with TRBD1. CDR3 size: 14 residues. Germline CDR1 reads SQVTM; CDR2 reads ANQGSEA. V trimming: 6 bases; J trimming: 4 bases; junction bases outside the gene matches: 8.

The chain couples TRBV2 to TRBJ1-3; D remains unclear. This CDR3 has 13 residues. Trimming took off 6 bases at V and 0 bases at J, with 6 bases between the two ends. The germline V gene has CDR1 SNHLY and CDR2 FYNNEI. CDR3 amino acids: CASSRSSGNTIYF. The CDR3 bases are TGTGCCAGCAGCCGGAGCTCTGGAAACACCATATATTTT.

The V gene is TRBV15, the J gene TRBJ1-4; the D gene is possibly TRBD1 (5 bases). The CDR3 has 15 residues. The germline V gene encodes CDR1 LNHNV and CDR2 YYDKDF (reference sequence). Trimming took 0 bases from V and 5 from J, leaving 10 bases between them. CDR3 protein: CATSRDRGENEKLFF. Written as DNA, the CDR3 is TGTGCCACCAGCAGAGATAGAGGGGAAAATGAAAAACTGTTTTTT.

The chain links TRBV12-3 or TRBV12-4 to TRBJ2-3, with a possible D match to TRBD2 (5 bases). The CDR3 contains 13 residues. Trimming removed 3 bases from V and 5 bases from J, with 9 bases in between. The CDR3 region is CASSFLRGDTQYF. In DNA form, the CDR3 reads TGTGCCAGCAGTTTTCTTCGGGGAGATACGCAGTATTTT.

With regard to this clonotype: An end of the junction differs from the germline gene, which may be a read error. The chain is built from TRBV19 and TRBJ1-2, with 9 bases fitting TRBD1. The CDR3 is 14 amino acids. Germline assignment: CDR1 LNHDA and CDR2 SQIVND (reference sequence). CDR3 DNA sequence: TGTGCCCGTAGTGGAGGGACAGGGAGAAGTGGCTACACCTTC. This gives the protein CARSGGTGRSGYTF.

J is TRBJ1-1 and V is TRBV19; no firm D call. The CDR3 contains 15 residues. V lost 3 bases to trimming and J lost 1 base, with 12 bases between them. CDR1 and CDR2 from the germline V gene are LNHDA and SQIVND (reference sequence). The CDR3 DNA is TGTGCCAGTAGTATCGGGCGTAGAGGGAACACTGAAGCTTTCTTT. It codes for CASSIGRRGNTEAFF.

This clonotype was detected only a few times. This chain uses TRBV29-1 with TRBJ1-1; TRBD1 aligns across 11 bases. The CDR3 extends over 15 amino acids. Germline CDR1 SQVTM, CDR2 ANQGSEA. The J segment lost 3 bases and the V segment lost 0 bases, leaving 3 bases of the junction unmatched. CDR3 nucleotides: TGCAGCGTTGAAGATCGGGGACAGGGGGACACTGAAGCTTTCTTT. Translated, it gives CSVEDRGQGDTEAFF.

J is TRBJ1-2 and V is TRBV6-1; D is unresolved. The CDR3 covers 13 residues. In germline, CDR1 is MNHNS, CDR2 SASEGT. Trimming cost V 6 bases and J 7 bases, with 15 bases left between them. CDR3 nucleotide sequence: TGTGCCAGCAGGGAGCGCGGTGGGTTTGGCTACACCTTC. Amino acids: CASRERGGFGYTF.

Details on this clonotype: The germline gene is not matched at one end of the junction; a read error may be the cause. The chain joins TRBV29-1 to TRBJ2-6, with D perhaps TRBD1 (6 bases). This CDR3 has 11 residues. CDR1 SQVTM and CDR2 ANQGSEA come from the germline V gene. The chain's CDR3 is CSAVIGDTEAF. For the CDR3, the DNA is TGCAGCGCCGTGATTGGGGACACTGAAGCTTTC.

The table lists this clonotype with many counts. This rearrangement joins TRBV4-1 to TRBJ1-6; D remains unclear. The V end lost 0 bases, the J end lost 7 bases, and 7 bases lay between the germline ends. Germline loops: CDR1 MGHRA, CDR2 YSYEKL. CDR3 size: 14 residues. CDR3 coding DNA: TGCGCCAGCAGCCAAGAACGGCAGAATTCACCCCTCCACTTT. It translates to CASSQERQNSPLHF.